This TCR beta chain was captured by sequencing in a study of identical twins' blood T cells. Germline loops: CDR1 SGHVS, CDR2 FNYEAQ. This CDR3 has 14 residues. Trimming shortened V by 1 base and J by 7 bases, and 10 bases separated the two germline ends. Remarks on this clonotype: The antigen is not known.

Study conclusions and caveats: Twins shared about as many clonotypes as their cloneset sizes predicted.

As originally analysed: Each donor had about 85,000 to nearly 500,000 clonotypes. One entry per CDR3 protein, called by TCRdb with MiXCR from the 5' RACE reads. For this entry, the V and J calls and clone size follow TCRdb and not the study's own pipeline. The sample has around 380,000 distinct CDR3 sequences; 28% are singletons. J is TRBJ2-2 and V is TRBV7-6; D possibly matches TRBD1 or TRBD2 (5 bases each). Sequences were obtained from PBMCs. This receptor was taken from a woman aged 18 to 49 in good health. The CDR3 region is CASSLGGRFGELFF. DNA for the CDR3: TGTGCCAGCAGCTTAGGGGGACGGTTCGGGGAGCTGTTTTTT.